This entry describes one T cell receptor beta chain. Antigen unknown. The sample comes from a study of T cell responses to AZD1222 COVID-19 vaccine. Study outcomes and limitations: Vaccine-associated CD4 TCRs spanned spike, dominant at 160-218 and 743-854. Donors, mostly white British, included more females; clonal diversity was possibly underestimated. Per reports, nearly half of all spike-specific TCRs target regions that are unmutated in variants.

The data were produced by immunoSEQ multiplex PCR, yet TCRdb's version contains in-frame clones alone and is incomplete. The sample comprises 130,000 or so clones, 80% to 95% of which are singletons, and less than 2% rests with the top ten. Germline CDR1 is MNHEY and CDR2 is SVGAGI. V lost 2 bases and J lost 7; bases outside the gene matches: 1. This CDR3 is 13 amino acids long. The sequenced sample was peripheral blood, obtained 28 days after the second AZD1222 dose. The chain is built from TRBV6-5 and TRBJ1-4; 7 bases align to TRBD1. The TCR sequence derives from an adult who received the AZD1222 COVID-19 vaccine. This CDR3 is CASSYRQGEKLFF. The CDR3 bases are TGTGCCAGCAGTTACCGACAGGGTGAAAAACTGTTTTTT.